This T cell receptor beta chain was identified in a study of cytomegalovirus exposure and HLA in healthy donors. PCR primers comprised 60 Vbeta and 13 Jbeta primers. Method: immunoSEQ multiplex PCR; TCRdb's copy keeps in-frame clones and lacks some. Seen in this sample are 100,000 to 150,000 clones; the ten most common clones hold 1.7%. Study results and caveats: As was reported, the HLA-A and HLA-B alleles of most subjects were accurately predicted from TCR beta sequences. Trimming of TCR beta V- and J-genes showed a link, identified in a later analysis, to a missense DCLRE1C variant.

The length of the CDR3 is 15 residues. Germline trimming cut 5 bases from V and 7 bases from J; bases unmatched to any gene: 14. CDR1 is LNHDA, CDR2 SQIVND, per germline (reference sequence). A note on this clone: Its target is unknown.

This clonotype was sampled from a man aged 18 to 30 in good health and CMV-seronegative. Sample: PBMCs. The rearrangement links TRBV19 to TRBJ2-7, with 7 nucleotides matching TRBD1. The CDR3 here is CASSSRTGQSKEQYF. CDR3 bases: TGTGCCAGTAGTTCCCGGACAGGACAATCGAAAGAGCAGTACTTC.